This TCR beta chain comes out of a study of blood T cell repertoires in COVID-19. The table came from immunoSEQ multiplex PCR; TCRdb's copy has only in-frame clones and leaves some out. The table records over 150,000 clones, about 93% of them present only once. CDR3 size: 15 residues. Germline V gene sequence: CDR1 SGHRS, CDR2 YFSETQ. The V gene lost 4 bases and the J gene lost 8 bases, with 19 bases spanning the gap. V and J are TRBV5-1 and TRBJ2-1, with D possibly matching TRBD2 (6 bases). The origin of this receptor is a man aged 25 to 45 with COVID-19, enrolled during active disease. The sample consisted of peripheral blood. CDR3 residues: CASSVGGRWADEQFF. The CDR3 DNA is TGCGCCAGCAGCGTCGGGGGTCGTTGGGCCGATGAGCAGTTCTTC.